The sequence of this T cell receptor (beta chain) was determined in a study of OX40 agonist ivuxolimab in advanced cancers. Trimming cost V 4 bases and J 3 bases; bases outside gene matches: 3. CDR1 and CDR2 from the germline V gene are WSHSY and SAAADI. The CDR3 is 14 amino acids. Here immunoSEQ multiplex PCR was the method, and the copy in TCRdb shows in-frame clones only, minus some. This sample has some 58,000 clones, with about 90% found just once. The chain carries TRBV10-2 and TRBJ2-1; 7 bases are shared with TRBD2. This receptor was obtained from an adult with an advanced solid tumor such as melanoma, head and neck, liver or kidney cancer. Sample: CD4+ or CD8+ T cells sorted from blood, taken in a trial of the OX40 agonist ivuxolimab. As DNA, the CDR3 is TGCGCCAGCAGTGCTAGCGGATACTACAATGAGCAGTTCTTC. It translates to CASSASGYYNEQFF.